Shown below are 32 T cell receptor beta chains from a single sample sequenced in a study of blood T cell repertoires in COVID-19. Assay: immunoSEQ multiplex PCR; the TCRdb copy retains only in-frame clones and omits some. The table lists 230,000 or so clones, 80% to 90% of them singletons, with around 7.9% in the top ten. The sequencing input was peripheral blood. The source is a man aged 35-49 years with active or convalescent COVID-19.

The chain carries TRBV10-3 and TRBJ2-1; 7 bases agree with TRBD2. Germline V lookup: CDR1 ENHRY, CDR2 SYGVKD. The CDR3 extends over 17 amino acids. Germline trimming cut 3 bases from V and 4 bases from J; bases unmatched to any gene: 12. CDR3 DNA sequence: TGTGCCATCAGTGACCCCTCTGTGGGCGGGGGTTACAATGAGCAGTTCTTC. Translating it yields CAISDPSVGGGYNEQFF.

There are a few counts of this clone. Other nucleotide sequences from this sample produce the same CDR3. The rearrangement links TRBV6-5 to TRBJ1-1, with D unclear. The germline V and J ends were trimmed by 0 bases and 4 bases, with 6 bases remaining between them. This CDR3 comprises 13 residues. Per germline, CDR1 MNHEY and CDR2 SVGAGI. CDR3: CASSYSRSTEAFF. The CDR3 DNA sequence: TGTGCCAGCAGTTACTCGAGGAGCACTGAAGCTTTCTTT.

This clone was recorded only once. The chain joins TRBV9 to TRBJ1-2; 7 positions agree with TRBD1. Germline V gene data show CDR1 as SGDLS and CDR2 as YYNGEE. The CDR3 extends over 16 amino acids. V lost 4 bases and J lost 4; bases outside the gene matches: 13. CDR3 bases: TGTGCCAGCAGCAAGGACAGGTTACTAACAGCCTATGGCTACACCTTC. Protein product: CASSKDRLLTAYGYTF.

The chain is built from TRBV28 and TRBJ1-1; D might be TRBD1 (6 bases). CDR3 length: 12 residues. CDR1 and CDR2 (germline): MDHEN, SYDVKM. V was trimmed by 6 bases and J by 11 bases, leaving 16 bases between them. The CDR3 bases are TGTGCCAGCAGAACAACAGGGATGGAGGCTTTCTTT. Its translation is CASRTTGMEAFF.

As DNA, the CDR3 is TGTGCCAGCAGCTTGGGGACACAGAATCAGCCCCAGCATTTT. The encoded protein is CASSLGTQNQPQHF. The rearrangement links TRBV11-2 to TRBJ1-5; D is possibly TRBD1 (6 bases). CDR3 length: 14 residues. V lost 3 bases, J lost 4 bases, and 10 bases lay in between. Germline lookup yields CDR1 SGHAT and CDR2 FQNNGV. Full variable domain (remainder filled in from reference TRBV11-2 and TRBJ1-5): EAGVAQSPRYKIIEKRQSVAFWCNPISGHATLYWYQQILGQGPKLLIQFQNNGVVDDSQLPKDRFSAERLKGVDSTLKIQPAKLEDSAVYLCASSLGTQNQPQHFGDGTRLSIL.

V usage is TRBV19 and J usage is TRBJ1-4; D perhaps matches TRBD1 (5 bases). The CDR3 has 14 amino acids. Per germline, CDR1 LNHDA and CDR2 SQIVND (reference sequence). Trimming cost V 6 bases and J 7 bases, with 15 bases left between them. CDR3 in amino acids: CASSPGFGVEKLFF. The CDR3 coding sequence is TGTGCCAGTAGCCCAGGGTTCGGCGTTGAAAAACTGTTTTTT.

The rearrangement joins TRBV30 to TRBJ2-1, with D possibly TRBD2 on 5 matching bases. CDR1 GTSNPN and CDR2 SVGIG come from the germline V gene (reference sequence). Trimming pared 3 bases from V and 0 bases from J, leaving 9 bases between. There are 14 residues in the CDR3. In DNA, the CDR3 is TGTGCCTGGAGGAGGGCCAGCTCCTACAATGAGCAGTTCTTC. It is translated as CAWRRASSYNEQFF.

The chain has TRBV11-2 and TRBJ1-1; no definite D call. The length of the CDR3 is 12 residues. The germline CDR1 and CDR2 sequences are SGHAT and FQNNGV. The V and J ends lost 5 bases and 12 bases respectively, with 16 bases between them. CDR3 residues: CASSLRGVSPFF. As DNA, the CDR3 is TGTGCCAGCAGCCTCCGAGGAGTCTCTCCTTTCTTT.

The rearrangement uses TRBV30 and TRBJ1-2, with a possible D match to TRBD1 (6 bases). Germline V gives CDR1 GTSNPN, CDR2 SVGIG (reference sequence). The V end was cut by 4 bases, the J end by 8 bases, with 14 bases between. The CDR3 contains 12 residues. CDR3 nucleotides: TGTGCCTGGATTACAGGGTATGGGGGCTACACCTTC. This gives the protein CAWITGYGGYTF.

CDR3 in DNA: TGTGCCAGCAGCTTAGATCGGGGAGCCCCCTACGAGCAGTACTTC. It specifies CASSLDRGAPYEQYF. The V and J genes are TRBV11-2 and TRBJ2-7, with TRBD2 as a possible D gene (5 bases). CDR3 length: 15 amino acids. V lost 0 bases, J lost 2 bases, and 11 bases lay in between. Germline V gives CDR1 SGHAT, CDR2 FQNNGV.

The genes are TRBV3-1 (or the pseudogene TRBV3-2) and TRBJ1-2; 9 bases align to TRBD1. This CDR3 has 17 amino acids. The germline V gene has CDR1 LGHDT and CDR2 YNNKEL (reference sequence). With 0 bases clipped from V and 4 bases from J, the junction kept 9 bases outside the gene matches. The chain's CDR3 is CASSQDMGQGLFYGYTF. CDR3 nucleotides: TGTGCCAGCAGCCAAGATATGGGACAGGGCTTATTCTATGGCTACACCTTC.

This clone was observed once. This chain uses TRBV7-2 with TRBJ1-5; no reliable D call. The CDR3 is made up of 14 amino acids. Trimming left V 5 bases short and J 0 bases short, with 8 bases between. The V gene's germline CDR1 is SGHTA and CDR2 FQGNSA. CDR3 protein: CASSPGFSNQPQHF. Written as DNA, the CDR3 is TGTGCCAGCAGCCCCGGGTTTAGCAATCAGCCCCAGCATTTT.

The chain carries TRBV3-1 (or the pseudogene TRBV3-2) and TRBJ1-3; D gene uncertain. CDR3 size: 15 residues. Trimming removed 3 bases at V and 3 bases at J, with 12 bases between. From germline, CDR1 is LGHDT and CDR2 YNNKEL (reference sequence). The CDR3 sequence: CASSQLPAGGNTIYF. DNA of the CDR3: TGTGCCAGCAGCCAGCTACCCGCGGGTGGAAACACCATATATTTT.

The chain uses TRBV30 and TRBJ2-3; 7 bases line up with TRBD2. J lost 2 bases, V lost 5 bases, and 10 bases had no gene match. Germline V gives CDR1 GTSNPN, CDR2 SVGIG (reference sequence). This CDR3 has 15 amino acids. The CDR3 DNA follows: TGTGCCTGGGCTTTAGCGGGCTCGTACACAGATACGCAGTATTTT. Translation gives CAWALAGSYTDTQYF. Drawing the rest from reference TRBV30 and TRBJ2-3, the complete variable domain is SQTIHQWPATLVQPVGSPLSLECTVEGTSNPNLYWYRQAAGRGLQLLFYSVGIGQISSEVPQNLSASRPQDRQFILSSKKLLLSDSGFYLCAWALAGSYTDTQYFGPGTRLTVL.

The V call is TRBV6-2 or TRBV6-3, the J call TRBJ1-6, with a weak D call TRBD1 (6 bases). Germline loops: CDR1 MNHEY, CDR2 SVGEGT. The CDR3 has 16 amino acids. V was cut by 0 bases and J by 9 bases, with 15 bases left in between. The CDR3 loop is CASSYSATGSGSPLHF. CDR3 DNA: TGTGCCAGCAGTTACTCAGCGACAGGCTCGGGTTCACCCCTCCACTTT.

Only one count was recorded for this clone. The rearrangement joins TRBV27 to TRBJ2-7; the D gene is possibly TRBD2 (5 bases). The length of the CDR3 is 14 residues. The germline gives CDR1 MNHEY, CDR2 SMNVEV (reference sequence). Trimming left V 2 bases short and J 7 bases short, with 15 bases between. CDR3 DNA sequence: TGTGCCAGCAGTTTACGAGGGAGAATGGGTGAGCAGTACTTC. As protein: CASSLRGRMGEQYF.

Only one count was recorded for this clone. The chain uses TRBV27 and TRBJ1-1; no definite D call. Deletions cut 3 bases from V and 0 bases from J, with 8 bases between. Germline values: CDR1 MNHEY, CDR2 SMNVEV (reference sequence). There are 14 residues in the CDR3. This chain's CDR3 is CASSFSRMNTEAFF. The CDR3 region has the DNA TGTGCCAGCAGTTTTAGTCGCATGAACACTGAAGCTTTCTTT.

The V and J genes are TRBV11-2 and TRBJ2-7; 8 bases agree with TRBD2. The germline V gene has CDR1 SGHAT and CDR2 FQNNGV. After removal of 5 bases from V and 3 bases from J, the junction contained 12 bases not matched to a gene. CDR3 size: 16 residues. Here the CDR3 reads CASSPDFGAGVYEQYF. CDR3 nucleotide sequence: TGTGCCAGCAGCCCGGACTTCGGAGCGGGGGTCTACGAGCAGTACTTC.

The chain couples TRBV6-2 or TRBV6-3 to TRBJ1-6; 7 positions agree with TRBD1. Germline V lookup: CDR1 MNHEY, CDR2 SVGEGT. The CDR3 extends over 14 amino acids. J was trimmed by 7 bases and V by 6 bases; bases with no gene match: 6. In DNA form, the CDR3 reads TGTGCCAGCAGCTCTCGGGACAGAAATTCACCCCTCCACTTT. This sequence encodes CASSSRDRNSPLHF.

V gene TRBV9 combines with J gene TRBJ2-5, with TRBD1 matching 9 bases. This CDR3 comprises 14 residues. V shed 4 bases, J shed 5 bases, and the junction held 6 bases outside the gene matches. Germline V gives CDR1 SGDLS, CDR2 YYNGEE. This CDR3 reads CASSQQGAAETQYF. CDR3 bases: TGTGCCAGCAGCCAACAGGGGGCAGCGGAGACCCAGTACTTC.

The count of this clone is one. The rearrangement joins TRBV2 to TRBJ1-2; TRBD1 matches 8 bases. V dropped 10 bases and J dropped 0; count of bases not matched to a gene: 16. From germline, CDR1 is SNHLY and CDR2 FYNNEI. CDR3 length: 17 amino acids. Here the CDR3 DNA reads TGTGCCACCATTCAGGGGGCTCGGCAAAATTCTAACTATGGCTACACCTTC. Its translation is CATIQGARQNSNYGYTF.

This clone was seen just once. CDR3 bases: TGTGCCAGCAGTGAACAGGCAGGCTCTGGAAACACCATATATTTT. Translated, it gives CASSEQAGSGNTIYF. This chain joins TRBV2 and TRBJ1-3, with D hard to call. CDR3 size: 15 residues. Trimming pared 2 bases from V and 0 bases from J, leaving 8 bases between. CDR1 and CDR2 (germline): SNHLY, FYNNEI.

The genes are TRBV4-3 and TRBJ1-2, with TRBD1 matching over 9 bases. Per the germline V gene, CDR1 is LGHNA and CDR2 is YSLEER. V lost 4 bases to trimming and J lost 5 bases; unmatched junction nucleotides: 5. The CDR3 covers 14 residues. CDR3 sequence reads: CASSPEGTGYGYTF. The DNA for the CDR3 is TGCGCCAGCAGCCCGGAGGGGACAGGGTATGGCTACACCTTC.

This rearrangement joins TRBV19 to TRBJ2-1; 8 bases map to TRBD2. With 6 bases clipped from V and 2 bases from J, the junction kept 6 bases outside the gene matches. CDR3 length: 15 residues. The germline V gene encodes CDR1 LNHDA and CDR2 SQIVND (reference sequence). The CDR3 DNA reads TGTGCCAGTAGGTCCCGCGGGGGGACCTACAATGAGCAGTTCTTC. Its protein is CASRSRGGTYNEQFF.

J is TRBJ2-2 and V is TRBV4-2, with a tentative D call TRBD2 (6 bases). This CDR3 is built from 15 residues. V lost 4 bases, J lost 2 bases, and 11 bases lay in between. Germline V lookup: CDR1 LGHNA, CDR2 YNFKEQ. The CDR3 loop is CASSLGSGNTGELFF. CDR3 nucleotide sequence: TGTGCCAGCAGCCTTGGTAGCGGTAACACCGGGGAGCTGTTTTTT.

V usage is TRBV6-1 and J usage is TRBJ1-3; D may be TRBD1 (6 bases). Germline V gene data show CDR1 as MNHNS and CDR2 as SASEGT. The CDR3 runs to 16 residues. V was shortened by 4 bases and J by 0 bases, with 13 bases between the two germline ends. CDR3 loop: CASSVTGHNSGNTIYF. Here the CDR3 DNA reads TGTGCCAGCAGTGTGACGGGACACAACTCTGGAAACACCATATATTTT.

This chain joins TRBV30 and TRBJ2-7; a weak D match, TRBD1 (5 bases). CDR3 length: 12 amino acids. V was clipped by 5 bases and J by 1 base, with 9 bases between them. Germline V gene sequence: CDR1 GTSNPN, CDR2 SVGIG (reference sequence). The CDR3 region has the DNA TGTGCCTGGGCGGACAATTCCTACGAGCAGTACTTC. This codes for CAWADNSYEQYF.

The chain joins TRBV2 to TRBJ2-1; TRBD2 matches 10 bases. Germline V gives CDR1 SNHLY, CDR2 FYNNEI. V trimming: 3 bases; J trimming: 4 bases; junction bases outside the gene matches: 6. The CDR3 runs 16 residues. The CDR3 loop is CASSDPSGSIYNEQFF. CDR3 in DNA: TGTGCCAGCAGTGATCCTAGCGGGAGTATATACAATGAGCAGTTCTTC.

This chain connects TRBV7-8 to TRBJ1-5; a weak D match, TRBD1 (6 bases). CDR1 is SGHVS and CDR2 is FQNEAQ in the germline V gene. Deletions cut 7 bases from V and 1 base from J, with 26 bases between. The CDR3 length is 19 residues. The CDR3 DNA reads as TGTGCCAGCACCCGCGATGGGCAGGGGTACGAAGGCAGCAATCAGCCCCAGCATTTT. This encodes CASTRDGQGYEGSNQPQHF. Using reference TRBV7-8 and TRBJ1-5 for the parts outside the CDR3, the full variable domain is GAGVSQSPRYKVAKRGQDVALRCDPISGHVSLFWYQQALGQGPEFLTYFQNEAQLDKSGLPSDRFFAERPEGSVSTLKIQRTQQEDSAVYLCASTRDGQGYEGSNQPQHFGDGTRLSIL.

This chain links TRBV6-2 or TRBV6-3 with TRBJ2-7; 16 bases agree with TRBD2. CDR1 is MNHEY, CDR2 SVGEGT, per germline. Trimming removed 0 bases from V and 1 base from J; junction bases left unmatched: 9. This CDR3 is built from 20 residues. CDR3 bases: TGTGCCAGCAGTTACTCCCCGGGACTAGCGGGGGGGCCGAGATCCTACGAGCAGTACTTC. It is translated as CASSYSPGLAGGPRSYEQYF.

CDR3 residues: CASSPRAVRSTDLYNEQFF. Written as DNA, the CDR3 is TGTGCCAGCAGCCCCAGGGCTGTCCGATCTACGGATCTCTACAATGAGCAGTTCTTC. The chain uses TRBV9 and TRBJ2-1; weak D call: TRBD1 (5 bases). The germline CDR1 and CDR2 sequences are SGDLS and YYNGEE. The CDR3 covers 19 residues. V was trimmed by 4 bases and J by 3 bases, leaving 26 bases between them.

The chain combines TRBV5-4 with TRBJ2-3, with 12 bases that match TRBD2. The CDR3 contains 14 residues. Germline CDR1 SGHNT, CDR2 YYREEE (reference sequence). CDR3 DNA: TGTGCGATAAGGGGGACTAGCGGGTCTGATACGCAGTATTTT. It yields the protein CAIRGTSGSDTQYF.